This T cell receptor beta chain was sequenced for a study of blood T cell repertoires in COVID-19. Turning to the study itself: The United States, Italy and Spain supplied acute and convalescent COVID-19 samples. Nucleic acid was either cDNA or gDNA, and it came from T cells, B-cell-depleted T cells, or PBMCs.

This clone was detected only once. Clones were sequenced by immunoSEQ multiplex PCR, and TCRdb holds only the in-frame ones, with some missing. The table includes a few hundred thousand clones, approximately 83% detected once. The germline V and J ends were trimmed by 5 bases and 8 bases, with 15 bases remaining between them. CDR1 MNHEY and CDR2 SVGAGI come from the germline V gene. The CDR3 sequence is 14 residues long. The sequenced material came from peripheral blood. The chain has TRBV6-5 and TRBJ1-4, with D perhaps TRBD1 (5 bases). This TCR was recovered from a woman aged 50 to 60 with acute or convalescent COVID-19. CDR3 protein: CASSPDKLEEKLFF. The CDR3 nucleotides read TGTGCCAGCAGTCCGGACAAGCTTGAAGAAAAACTGTTTTTT.